This passage covers 15 T cell receptor beta chains from one sample sequenced in a study of shared clonotypes between healthy human individuals. It was CD45RO-negative cells, positively selected for CCR7, that made up naive CD8 cells, with terminally differentiated effector memory CD45RA+ cells excluded. TCRdb keeps only in-frame clones here, not all; method: immunoSEQ multiplex PCR. The sample yields over 2 million clones, over 85% seen once. Source material: naive CD8+ T cells sorted from blood. These receptors all come from a man aged 18 to 35 in good health.

As DNA, the CDR3 is TGCGCCAGCAGCGGCAGGGTCTTCCCAGCCGAGCAGTACTTC. Protein: CASSGRVFPAEQYF. The chain recombines TRBV10-1 with TRBJ2-7; TRBD1 might be the D (5 bases). In germline, CDR1 is WNHNN, CDR2 SYGVQD (reference sequence). The CDR3 totals 14 residues. V was shortened by 6 bases and J by 6 bases, with 18 bases between the two germline ends.

With regard to this clone: This specimen includes other DNA sequences encoding the same CDR3. V is TRBV6-5 and J is TRBJ2-3; D not certain. The CDR3 extends over 12 amino acids. Trimming took 0 bases from V and 5 from J, leaving 3 bases between them. Germline values: CDR1 MNHEY, CDR2 SVGAGI. The CDR3 bases are TGTGCCAGCAGTTACTCAGGAGATACGCAGTATTTT. It codes for CASSYSGDTQYF.

CDR3 loop: CASSVTTNTEAFF. The CDR3 region has the DNA TGTGCCAGTAGTGTAACAACGAACACTGAAGCTTTCTTT. The chain recombines TRBV19 with TRBJ1-1; D is unclear. CDR3 length: 13 amino acids. The germline V gene has CDR1 LNHDA and CDR2 SQIVND (reference sequence). V lost 5 bases and J 1 base, leaving 8 bases between the germline ends.

The genes are TRBV19 and TRBJ1-1, with D perhaps TRBD1 (5 bases). This CDR3 has 17 residues. The V end lost 0 bases, the J end lost 0 bases, and 14 bases lay between the germline ends. Germline values: CDR1 LNHDA, CDR2 SQIVND (reference sequence). DNA of the CDR3: TGTGCCAGTAGTATAGAGCCCCCCGGGGCTATGAACACTGAAGCTTTCTTT. Translated: CASSIEPPGAMNTEAFF.

The chain carries TRBV10-2 and TRBJ2-5; no definite D call. CDR3 size: 14 residues. Trimming removed 7 bases at V and 0 bases at J, with 12 bases between. Germline V gene data show CDR1 as WSHSY and CDR2 as SAAADI. The CDR3 is CASTEQPDQETQYF. The CDR3 bases are TGCGCCAGCACAGAGCAGCCCGACCAAGAGACCCAGTACTTC.

Comment on this clone: The same CDR3 arises from other DNA sequences in this sample as well. The chain has TRBV6-5 and TRBJ2-7; D perhaps matches TRBD1 (6 bases). Trimming left V 2 bases short and J 2 bases short, with 7 bases between. The length of the CDR3 is 13 residues. From germline, CDR1 is MNHEY and CDR2 SVGAGI. CDR3 in DNA: TGTGCCAGCAGTTACGGACAGCCCTACGAGCAGTACTTC. Translating it yields CASSYGQPYEQYF.

This chain uses TRBV4-1 with TRBJ2-7; tentatively, D is TRBD2 (6 bases). V lost 8 bases to trimming and J lost 4 bases, with 12 bases between them. Looked up from germline, CDR1 is MGHRA and CDR2 is YSYEKL. The CDR3 sequence is 12 residues long. CDR3 residues: CASQGREYEQYF. The CDR3 region has the DNA TGCGCCAGCCAAGGACGGGAGTACGAGCAGTACTTC.

The V gene is TRBV7-9, the J gene TRBJ2-1, with TRBD2 matching over 7 bases. CDR3 length: 17 residues. Germline loops: CDR1 SEHNR, CDR2 FQNEAQ (reference sequence). The J segment lost 4 bases and the V segment lost 4 bases, leaving 13 bases of the junction unmatched. CDR3 coding DNA: TGTGCCAGCAGCTCCGGCGGGGAGGCTAGCGGATACAATGAGCAGTTCTTC. It yields the protein CASSSGGEASGYNEQFF.

This clone was seen more than once but under ten times. Here the CDR3 DNA reads TGTGCCACCAGCAGAGGGGAGACCTACGAGCAGTACTTC. Its translation: CATSRGETYEQYF. The V call is TRBV15, the J call TRBJ2-7; D is possibly TRBD2 (5 bases). The CDR3 contains 13 residues. The germline gives CDR1 LNHNV, CDR2 YYDKDF (reference sequence). The germline V and J ends were trimmed by 1 base and 2 bases, with 6 bases remaining between them.

In the case of this clone: Different DNA sequences within this sample yield the same CDR3. The chain employs TRBV28 and TRBJ2-7; no reliable D call. V lost 3 bases and J 6 bases, leaving 6 bases between the germline ends. Germline values: CDR1 MDHEN, CDR2 SYDVKM. This CDR3 is built from 11 residues. DNA for the CDR3: TGTGCCAGCAGTTTTCCCGGCGAGCAGTACTTC. It codes for CASSFPGEQYF.

CDR3 sequence (DNA): TGCGCCAGCAGCTCCCGGACAGGGGGCGAAGATGAAAAACTGTTTTTT. Residues: CASSSRTGGEDEKLFF. The gene calls are TRBV5-1 and TRBJ1-4; TRBD1 matches 11 bases. With V trimmed by 3 bases and J by 6 bases, 7 bases remained unmatched. The CDR3 extends over 16 amino acids. Germline V gene lookup returns CDR1 SGHRS and CDR2 YFSETQ.

In the case of this clone: The same CDR3 is also encoded by other DNA sequences in this sample. The V and J genes are TRBV9 and TRBJ2-7; D possibly matches TRBD1 or TRBD2 (5 bases each). The CDR3 contains 14 residues. V lost 2 bases and J 3 bases, leaving 12 bases between the germline ends. Germline V gene data show CDR1 as SGDLS and CDR2 as YYNGEE. DNA for the CDR3: TGTGCCAGCAGCGTTGGGGGTAGCGACTACGAGCAGTACTTC. Amino acids: CASSVGGSDYEQYF. The variable domain in full, completed from reference TRBV9 and TRBJ2-7, reads DSGVTQTPKHLITATGQRVTLRCSPRSGDLSVYWYQQSLDQGLQFLIQYYNGEERAKGNILERFSAQQFPDLHSELNLSSLELGDSALYFCASSVGGSDYEQYFGPGTRLTVT.

As concerns this clone: Other DNA sequences in the sample encode the same CDR3. The chain couples TRBV27 to TRBJ2-6; possible D gene TRBD2, 7 bases. The ends were cut back, 8 bases at V and 4 bases at J, with 12 bases in the middle. Looked up from germline, CDR1 is MNHEY and CDR2 is SMNVEV (reference sequence). The CDR3 covers 14 residues. In DNA form, the CDR3 reads TGTGCCAGCCGAGGGGGGGCCGGGGCCAACGTCCTGACTTTC. It yields the protein CASRGGAGANVLTF.

The chain combines TRBV6-5 with TRBJ1-2; perhaps TRBD1 as D (5 bases). The CDR3 runs 15 residues. In germline, CDR1 is MNHEY, CDR2 SVGAGI. Trimming shortened V by 5 bases and J by 2 bases, and 15 bases separated the two germline ends. CDR3 nucleotides: TGTGCCAGCAGTCCCGGGCTGGGGACCAACTATGGCTACACCTTC. Translated: CASSPGLGTNYGYTF.

This clone was seen once. In the same sample, other DNA sequences code for this CDR3. The rearrangement uses TRBV30 and TRBJ1-1; D is unclear. The V gene lost 0 bases and the J gene lost 3 bases, with 8 bases spanning the gap. CDR3 length: 13 amino acids. The germline V gene encodes CDR1 GTSNPN and CDR2 SVGIG (reference sequence). CDR3 nucleotides: TGTGCCTGGAGTGTATTATGGGACACTGAAGCTTTCTTT. Its protein is CAWSVLWDTEAFF.